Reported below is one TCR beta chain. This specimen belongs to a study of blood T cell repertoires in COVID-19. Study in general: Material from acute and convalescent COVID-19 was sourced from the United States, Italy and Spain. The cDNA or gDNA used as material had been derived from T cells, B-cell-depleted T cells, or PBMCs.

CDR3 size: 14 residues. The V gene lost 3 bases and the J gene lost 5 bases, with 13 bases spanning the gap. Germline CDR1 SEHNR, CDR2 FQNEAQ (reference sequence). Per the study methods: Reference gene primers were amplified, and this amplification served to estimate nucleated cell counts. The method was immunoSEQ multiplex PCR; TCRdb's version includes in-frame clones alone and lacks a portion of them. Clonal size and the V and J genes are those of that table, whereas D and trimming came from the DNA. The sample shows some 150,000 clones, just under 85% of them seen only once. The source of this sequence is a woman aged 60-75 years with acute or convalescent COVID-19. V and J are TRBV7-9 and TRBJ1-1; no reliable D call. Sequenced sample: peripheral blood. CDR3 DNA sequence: TGTGCCAGCAGCTTTTGGAGCTATCGGACTGAAGCTTTCTTT. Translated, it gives CASSFWSYRTEAFF.